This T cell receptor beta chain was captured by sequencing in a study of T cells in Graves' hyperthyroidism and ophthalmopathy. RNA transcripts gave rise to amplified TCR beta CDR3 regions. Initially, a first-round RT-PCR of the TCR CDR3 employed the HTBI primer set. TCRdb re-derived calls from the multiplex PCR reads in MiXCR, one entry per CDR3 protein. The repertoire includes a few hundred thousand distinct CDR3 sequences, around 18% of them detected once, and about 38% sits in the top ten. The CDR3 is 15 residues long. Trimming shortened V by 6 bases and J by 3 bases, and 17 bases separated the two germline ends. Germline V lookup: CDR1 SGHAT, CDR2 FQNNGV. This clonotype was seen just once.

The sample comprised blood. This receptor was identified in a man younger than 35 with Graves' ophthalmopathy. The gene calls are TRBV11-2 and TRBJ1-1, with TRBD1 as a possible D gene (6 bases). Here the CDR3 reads CASRPRGGAYTEAFF. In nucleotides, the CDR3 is TGTGCCAGCAGACCCCGCGGGGGCGCATACACTGAAGCTTTCTTT. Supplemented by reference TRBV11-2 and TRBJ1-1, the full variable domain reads EAGVAQSPRYKIIEKRQSVAFWCNPISGHATLYWYQQILGQGPKLLIQFQNNGVVDDSQLPKDRFSAERLKGVDSTLKIQPAKLEDSAVYLCASRPRGGAYTEAFFGQGTRLTVV.